The 6 T cell receptor beta chains given below trace back to one sample, sequenced in a study of identical twins. TCRdb re-derived calls from the 5' RACE reads in MiXCR, one entry per CDR3 protein. The data show about 520,000 distinct CDR3 sequences, 22% seen once. This same sample was also part of a study on T cells expressing NK-cell markers.

The sequencing sample was made of CD4+ T cells sorted from blood. The receptor source for this set is a woman under 30 in good health.

This chain joins TRBV20-1 and TRBJ2-1; D might be TRBD1 (5 bases). CDR3 length: 14 amino acids. Trimming cost V 7 bases and J 3 bases, with 16 bases left between them. The V gene's germline CDR1 is DFQATT and CDR2 SNEGSKA (reference sequence). The CDR3 spells CSVEGRVRYNEQFF. The CDR3 DNA reads as TGCAGTGTTGAAGGCAGGGTCCGCTACAATGAGCAGTTCTTC.

This clonotype was seen a handful of times. The chain employs TRBV20-1 and TRBJ1-1, with 7 bases that match TRBD1. The CDR3 runs to 12 residues. The V gene end was trimmed by 6 bases and the J gene end by 5 bases; junction bases not matched to a gene: 6. The germline gives CDR1 DFQATT, CDR2 SNEGSKA (reference sequence). The DNA of the CDR3 is TGCAGTGCCTACAGGGGAGGAACTGAAGCTTTCTTT. As protein: CSAYRGGTEAFF.

The V and J genes are TRBV6-1 and TRBJ1-1; D unclear. CDR3 length: 15 residues. Germline assignment: CDR1 MNHNS and CDR2 SASEGT. V shed 6 bases and J shed 2 bases, with 16 bases lying between them. The CDR3, as DNA: TGTGCCAGCAGGGTTCAACTGGACGGAAACACTGAAGCTTTCTTT. It translates to CASRVQLDGNTEAFF.

In this sample, this clonotype turned up many times. The chain has TRBV20-1 and TRBJ2-7; no definite D call. This CDR3 is built from 12 residues. The germline V gene has CDR1 DFQATT and CDR2 SNEGSKA (reference sequence). V was shortened by 4 bases and J by 4 bases, with 11 bases between the two germline ends. CDR3 loop: CSANGLGYEQYF. The CDR3 coding sequence is TGCAGTGCTAACGGCCTCGGGTACGAGCAGTACTTC.

The chain is built from TRBV12-3 or TRBV12-4 and TRBJ2-7; 8 bases are a match to TRBD1. Trimming removed 8 bases from V and 3 bases from J; junction bases left unmatched: 9. The CDR3 has 14 residues. The chain's CDR3 is CASPDRGKFYEQYF. In nucleotides, the CDR3 is TGTGCCAGCCCCGACAGGGGTAAATTCTACGAGCAGTACTTC.

In this sample, this clonotype turned up a few times. The V call is TRBV20-1, the J call TRBJ1-1, with D perhaps matching TRBD1 (5 bases). This CDR3 contains 13 residues. With 6 bases removed from V and 0 bases from J, the gap between germline ends came to 11 bases. Per germline, CDR1 DFQATT and CDR2 SNEGSKA (reference sequence). The CDR3 protein is CSALDTMNTEAFF. The CDR3, as DNA: TGCAGTGCGTTGGACACCATGAACACTGAAGCTTTCTTT.